A single sample is the source of the 9 T cell receptor beta chains below, sequenced in a study of regulatory T cells in long-lasting Graves disease. This sample's time point: newly diagnosed GD, antithyroid drugs for less than 3 months. PBMCs provided the RNA from which the TCR library was made. Investigators prepared the TCR beta libraries by applying iRepertoire HTBI primers and Arm-PCR of CDR3 regions. One entry per CDR3 protein, called by TCRdb with MiXCR from the multiplex PCR reads. This sample carries hundreds of thousands of distinct CDR3 sequences, 16% of them seen once, and the ten largest clones take about 17%. A further study also used this sample, focusing on T cells in Graves' hyperthyroidism and ophthalmopathy.

Here the sequenced sample was peripheral blood mononuclear cells (PBMCs), taken at new diagnosis, from a patient treated with antithyroid drugs. The receptors were sampled from a woman aged 25 to 39 with Graves disease.

This clonotype was recorded at least ten times. V usage is TRBV7-9 and J usage is TRBJ1-1, with TRBD1 matching 10 bases. There are 16 residues in the CDR3. CDR1 is SEHNR, CDR2 FQNEAQ, per germline (reference sequence). Losses at the gene ends were 4 bases for V and 4 bases for J; bases not matched to a gene: 9. The CDR3 is CASSWPRGTGATEAFF. The CDR3 DNA reads TGTGCCAGCAGCTGGCCTCGGGGGACAGGGGCCACTGAAGCTTTCTTT.

A remark on this clonotype: A much larger clone sits a single nucleotide away, making a read error possible. This chain connects TRBV12-3 or TRBV12-4 to TRBJ2-1; 10 bases agree with TRBD1. V was pared by 5 bases and J by 7 bases, with 8 bases of the junction left unmatched. The CDR3 consists of 15 residues. Written as DNA, the CDR3 is TGTGCCAGCAGTCGAGGACAGGGGGTACGTAATGAGCAGTTCTTC. Amino acids: CASSRGQGVRNEQFF.

This clonotype was seen a few times. This rearrangement joins TRBV3-1 to TRBJ2-1; the match to TRBD2 covers 13 bases. Looked up from germline, CDR1 is LGHDT and CDR2 is YNNKEL (reference sequence). Trimming took 5 bases from V and 9 from J; bases not matched to a gene: 10. The CDR3 has 16 residues. The DNA for the CDR3 is TGTGCCAGCAGCAATACCGGACTAGCGGGAGTGGGTGAGCAGTTCTTC. This codes for CASSNTGLAGVGEQFF.

At least ten counts were recorded for this clonotype. The junction shows a germline mismatch at one end, possibly a read error. The chain joins TRBV5-1 to TRBJ1-1, with D possibly matching TRBD1 (6 bases). The CDR3 has 15 amino acids. CDR1 SGHRS and CDR2 YFSETQ come from the germline V gene. For the CDR3, the DNA is TGTGCCAGCAGCTGGGGGGGGCAGAAGAACACTGAAGCTTTCTTT. This gives the protein CASSWGGQKNTEAFF.

Many counts were recorded for this clonotype. The chain uses TRBV2 and TRBJ1-1; a weak D match, TRBD1 (5 bases). The germline CDR1 and CDR2 sequences are SNHLY and FYNNEI. V was shortened by 9 bases and J by 4 bases, with 18 bases between the two germline ends. The CDR3 is made up of 14 amino acids. The CDR3: CARRYGTDLTEAFF. The CDR3 nucleotides are TGTGCCAGAAGGTACGGGACGGACCTCACTGAAGCTTTCTTT. Using reference TRBV2 and TRBJ1-1 for the parts outside the CDR3, the full variable domain is EPEVTQTPSHQVTQMGQEVILRCVPISNHLYFYWYRQILGQKVEFLVSFYNNEISEKSEIFDDQFSVERPDGSNFTLKIRSTKLEDSAMYFCARRYGTDLTEAFFGQGTRLTVV.

The V and J genes are TRBV6-2 or TRBV6-3 and TRBJ2-3; 7 bases align to TRBD2. The CDR3 length is 15 residues. CDR1 is MNHEY and CDR2 is SVGEGT in the germline V gene. V trimming: 0 bases; J trimming: 1 base; junction bases outside the gene matches: 1. DNA for the CDR3: TGTGCCAGCAGTTACTCGCTAGCGGGCACAGATACGCAGTATTTT. It codes for CASSYSLAGTDTQYF.

This clonotype was observed a few times. The rearrangement uses TRBV5-5 and TRBJ2-7, with 10 bases that match TRBD2. Germline assignment: CDR1 SGHKS and CDR2 YYEKEE (reference sequence). The CDR3 sequence is 18 residues long. V lost 0 bases to trimming and J lost 2 bases; unmatched junction nucleotides: 11. The CDR3 DNA reads as TGTGCCAGCAGCTTGGTCCCTAGCGGGAGAGATGCGACCTACGAGCAGTACTTC. This codes for CASSLVPSGRDATYEQYF. Full variable domain (missing parts from reference TRBV5-5 and TRBJ2-7): DAGVTQSPTHLIKTRGQQVTLRCSPISGHKSVSWYQQVLGQGPQFIFQYYEKEERGRGNFPDRFSARQFPNYSSELNVNALLLGDSALYLCASSLVPSGRDATYEQYFGPGTRLTVT.

This clonotype was recorded a few times. The gene calls are TRBV6-1 and TRBJ1-6; D is unclear. The germline V and J ends were trimmed by 6 bases and 1 base, with 13 bases remaining between them. CDR1 is MNHNS and CDR2 is SASEGT in the germline V gene. The length of the CDR3 is 16 residues. This chain's CDR3 is CASRTPLRSYNSPLHF. The CDR3 nucleotides read TGTGCCAGCAGGACGCCTCTACGTTCCTATAATTCACCCCTCCACTTT.

The chain recombines TRBV18 with TRBJ2-7; the D call may be TRBD1 or TRBD2 (5 bases each). The length of the CDR3 is 15 residues. Trimming cost V 2 bases and J 4 bases, with 15 bases left between them. CDR1 and CDR2 from the germline V gene are KGHSH and LQKENI. DNA for the CDR3: TGTGCCAGCTCACCATCCAGGGAGAAGCCATACGAGCAGTACTTC. The encoded protein is CASSPSREKPYEQYF.